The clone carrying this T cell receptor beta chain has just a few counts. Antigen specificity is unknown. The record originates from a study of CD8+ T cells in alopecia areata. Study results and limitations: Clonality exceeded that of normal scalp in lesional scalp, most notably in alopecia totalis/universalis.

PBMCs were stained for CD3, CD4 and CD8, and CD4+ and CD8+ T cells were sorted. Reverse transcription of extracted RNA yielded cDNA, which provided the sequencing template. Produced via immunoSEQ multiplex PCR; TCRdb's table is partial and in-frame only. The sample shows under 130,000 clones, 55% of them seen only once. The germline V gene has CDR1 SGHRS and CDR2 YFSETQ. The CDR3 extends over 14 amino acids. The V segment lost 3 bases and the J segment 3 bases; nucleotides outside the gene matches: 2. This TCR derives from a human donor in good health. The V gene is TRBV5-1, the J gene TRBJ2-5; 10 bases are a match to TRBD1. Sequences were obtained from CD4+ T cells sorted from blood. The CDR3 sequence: CASSSGQGEETQYF. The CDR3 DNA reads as TGCGCCAGCAGCTCAGGACAGGGGGAAGAGACCCAGTACTTC.